Detailed here is one TCR beta chain. The source of the sample is a study of T cell responses to AZD1222 COVID-19 vaccine. Germline values: CDR1 MDHEN, CDR2 SYDVKM. The CDR3 spans 15 residues. The V and J ends lost 3 bases and 2 bases respectively, with 14 bases between them. The method was immunoSEQ multiplex PCR; TCRdb's version includes in-frame clones alone and lacks a portion of them. The sample has roughly 80,000 clones, about nine tenths seen once. This chain joins TRBV28 and TRBJ2-7, with D perhaps matching TRBD2 (5 bases). The input for sequencing was peripheral blood, taken on day 0 of MenACWY control vaccination. The receptor was derived from an adult in good health. Written as DNA, the CDR3 is TGTGCCAGCAGTTTCGCCTCGACGGGGACCTACGAGCAGTACTTC. Encoded protein: CASSFASTGTYEQYF.